This T cell receptor beta chain is from a study of identical twins. Study-level results: The abundant beta clonotypes from cord blood had fewer insertions, and memory repertoires had none of this. Cross-sectional statistics underpinned the conclusions; the same donors were not followed.

The CDR3 length is 15 residues. Germline loops: CDR1 SGHVS, CDR2 FNYEAQ. V was pared by 5 bases and J by 4 bases, with 7 bases of the junction left unmatched. This clonotype was seen only a few times. What it binds is unknown. MiXCR, applied by TCRdb to the 5' RACE reads, yields one record per CDR3 protein. This table has about 340,000 distinct CDR3 sequences, 9% to 15% appearing once. The same sample was also studied in work on yellow fever vaccine responses in identical twins. This second report adds: Twin vaccine T cell responses reportedly seemed partly convergent, partly personalized.

The V call is TRBV7-6, the J call TRBJ1-1; 10 bases are a match to TRBD1. The TCR sequence derives from a woman younger than 35 in good health. Sequencing was done on a sample of CD8+ T cells sorted from blood. CDR3 region: CASSIRQGATTEAFF. CDR3 nucleotides: TGTGCCAGCAGCATAAGACAGGGGGCGACCACTGAAGCTTTCTTT. The variable domain in full, completed from reference TRBV7-6 and TRBJ1-1, reads GAGVSQSPRYKVTKRGQDVALRCDPISGHVSLYWYRQALGQGPEFLTYFNYEAQQDKSGLPNDRFSAERPEGSISTLTIQRTEQRDSAMYRCASSIRQGATTEAFFGQGTRLTVV.